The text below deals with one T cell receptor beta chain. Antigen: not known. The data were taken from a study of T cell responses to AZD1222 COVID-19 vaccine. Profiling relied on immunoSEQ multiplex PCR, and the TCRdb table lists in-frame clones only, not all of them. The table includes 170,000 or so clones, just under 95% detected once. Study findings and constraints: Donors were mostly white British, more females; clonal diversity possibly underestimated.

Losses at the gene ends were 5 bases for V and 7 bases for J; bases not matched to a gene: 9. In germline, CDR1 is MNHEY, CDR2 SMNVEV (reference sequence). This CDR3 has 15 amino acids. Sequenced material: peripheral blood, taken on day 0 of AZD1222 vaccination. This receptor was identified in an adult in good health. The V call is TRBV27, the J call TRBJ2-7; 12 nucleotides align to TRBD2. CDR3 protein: CASSQASGGVREQYF. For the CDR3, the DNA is TGTGCCAGCAGTCAAGCTAGCGGGGGGGTGAGGGAGCAGTACTTC.